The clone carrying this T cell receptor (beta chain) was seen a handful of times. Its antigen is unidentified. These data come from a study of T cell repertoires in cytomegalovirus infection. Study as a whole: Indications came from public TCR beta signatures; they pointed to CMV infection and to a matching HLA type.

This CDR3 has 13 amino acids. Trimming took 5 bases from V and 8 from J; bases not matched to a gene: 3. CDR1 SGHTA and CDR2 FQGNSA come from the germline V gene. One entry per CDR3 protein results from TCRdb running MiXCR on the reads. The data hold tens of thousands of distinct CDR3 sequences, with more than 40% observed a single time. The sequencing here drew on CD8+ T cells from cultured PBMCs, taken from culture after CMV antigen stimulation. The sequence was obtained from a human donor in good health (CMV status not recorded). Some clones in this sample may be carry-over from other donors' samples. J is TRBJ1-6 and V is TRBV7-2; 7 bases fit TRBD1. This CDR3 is CASSRDSYSPLHF. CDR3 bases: TGTGCCAGCAGCCGGGACAGCTATTCACCCCTCCACTTT.